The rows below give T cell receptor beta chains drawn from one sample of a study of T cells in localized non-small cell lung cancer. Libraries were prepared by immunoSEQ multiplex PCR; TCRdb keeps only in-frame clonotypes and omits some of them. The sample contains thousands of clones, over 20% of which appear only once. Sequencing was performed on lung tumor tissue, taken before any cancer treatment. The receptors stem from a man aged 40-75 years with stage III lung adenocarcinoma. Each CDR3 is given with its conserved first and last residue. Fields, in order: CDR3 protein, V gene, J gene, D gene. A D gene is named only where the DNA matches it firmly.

CDR3aa: CASSLGDRRDNEQFF
v_gene: TRBV5-1
j_gene: TRBJ2-1
d_gene: TRBD1

CDR3aa: CASSQERGPYEQYF
v_gene: TRBV4-1
j_gene: TRBJ2-7
d_gene: -

CDR3aa: CASSFSDLGLGETQYF
v_gene: TRBV11-3
j_gene: TRBJ2-5
d_gene: -

CDR3aa: CASSESDQGADQPQHF
v_gene: TRBV10-2
j_gene: TRBJ1-5
d_gene: TRBD1

CDR3aa: CAKTLGASGSSYNEQFF
v_gene: TRBV9
j_gene: TRBJ2-1
d_gene: TRBD2

CDR3aa: CASSFWGGKDEQFF
v_gene: TRBV8-2
j_gene: TRBJ2-1
d_gene: -

CDR3aa: CSVEGGAGETQYF
v_gene: TRBV29-1
j_gene: TRBJ2-5
d_gene: -

CDR3aa: CASSYSEGSGEQFF
v_gene: TRBV6-8
j_gene: TRBJ2-1
d_gene: -

CDR3aa: CASSRRDRNTEAFF
v_gene: TRBV18
j_gene: TRBJ1-1
d_gene: -

CDR3aa: CASSLGVYETGRQETQYF
v_gene: TRBV7-6
j_gene: TRBJ2-5
d_gene: -

CDR3aa: CASSQTGALLFGGYTF
v_gene: TRBV4-1
j_gene: TRBJ1-2
d_gene: -

CDR3aa: CASSKGTSRETQYF
v_gene: TRBV19
j_gene: TRBJ2-5
d_gene: TRBD2

CDR3aa: CASSYPATSGAHISNEQFF
v_gene: TRBV6-8
j_gene: TRBJ2-1
d_gene: TRBD2

CDR3aa: CASSEDRANSPLHF
v_gene: TRBV9
j_gene: TRBJ1-6
d_gene: TRBD1

CDR3aa: CASSQTRDEQFF
v_gene: TRBV14
j_gene: TRBJ2-1
d_gene: -

CDR3aa: CASSQDFDGELFF
v_gene: TRBV4-1
j_gene: TRBJ2-2
d_gene: -

CDR3aa: CASSPWTGLNTEAFF
v_gene: TRBV19
j_gene: TRBJ1-1
d_gene: TRBD1

CDR3aa: CASSLGTGSRETQYF
v_gene: TRBV5-1
j_gene: TRBJ2-5
d_gene: TRBD1